The 4 T cell receptor beta chains in this list originate from one sample, sequenced in a study of cytomegalovirus exposure and HLA in healthy donors. This table comes from immunoSEQ multiplex PCR, and its TCRdb copy is limited to in-frame clones, with some not included. The profile shows under 250,000 clones, around nine tenths of them singletons. Sequenced: PBMCs. These TCRs come from a woman under 30 in good health and CMV-seropositive.

Here the CDR3 reads CASSPQGAGGELFF. The CDR3 DNA is TGTGCCAGCAGCCCCCAGGGGGCGGGCGGGGAGCTGTTTTTT. The chain links TRBV9 to TRBJ2-2; the match to TRBD1 covers 8 bases. With V trimmed by 4 bases and J by 7 bases, 6 bases remained unmatched. The CDR3 extends over 14 amino acids. From germline, CDR1 is SGDLS and CDR2 YYNGEE.

The chain carries TRBV30 and TRBJ2-5; 14 bases are a match to TRBD2. Germline V CDR1 and CDR2: GTSNPN, SVGIG (reference sequence). The CDR3 loop spans 17 amino acids. Trimming cost V 0 bases and J 5 bases; bases outside gene matches: 8. The CDR3 sequence: CAWSVERTSGRLETQYF. Written as DNA, the CDR3 is TGTGCCTGGAGTGTAGAGAGGACTAGCGGGAGGCTGGAGACCCAGTACTTC.

The rearrangement uses TRBV7-9 and TRBJ2-7; tentatively, D is TRBD1 (5 bases). Per the germline V gene, CDR1 is SEHNR and CDR2 is FQNEAQ (reference sequence). V was cut by 5 bases and J by 4 bases, with 15 bases left in between. The CDR3 is 14 amino acids. Here the CDR3 reads CASSHQGASYEQYF. The CDR3 coding sequence is TGTGCCAGCAGCCATCAAGGGGCTTCGTACGAGCAGTACTTC.

J is TRBJ2-7 and V is TRBV7-9; tentative D call: TRBD1 (6 bases). Trimming took off 2 bases at V and 3 bases at J, with 17 bases between the two ends. Germline lookup yields CDR1 SEHNR and CDR2 FQNEAQ (reference sequence). The CDR3 has 16 residues. The CDR3 bases are TGTGCCAGCAGCTTATTAGGGACGGGACACATCTACGAGCAGTACTTC. The encoded protein is CASSLLGTGHIYEQYF.